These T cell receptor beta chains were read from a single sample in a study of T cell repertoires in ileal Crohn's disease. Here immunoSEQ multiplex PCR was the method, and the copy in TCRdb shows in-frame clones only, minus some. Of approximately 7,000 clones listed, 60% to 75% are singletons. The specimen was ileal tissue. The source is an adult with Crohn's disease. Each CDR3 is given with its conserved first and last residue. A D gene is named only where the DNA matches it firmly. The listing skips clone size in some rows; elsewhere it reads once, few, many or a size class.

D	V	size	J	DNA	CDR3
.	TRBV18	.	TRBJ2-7	TGTGCCAGCTCACTGAACCGGGGCGAGCAGTACTTC	CASSLNRGEQYF
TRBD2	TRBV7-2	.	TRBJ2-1	TGTGCCAGCAGCCAAACCTTAGCGGGGATGAGGTTCTTC	CASSQTLAGMRFF
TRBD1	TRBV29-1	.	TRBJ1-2	TGCAGCGTTGAAGATCGGGACAGGGTCGGCGGCTACACCTTC	CSVEDRDRVGGYTF
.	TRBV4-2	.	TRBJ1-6	TGTGCCAGCAGCCAAGTCCAGGGAAGAGATTCACCCCTCCACTTT	CASSQVQGRDSPLHF
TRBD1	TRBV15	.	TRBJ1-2	TGTGCCAGCAGGACAGGGGGCTATGGCTACACCTTC	CASRTGGYGYTF
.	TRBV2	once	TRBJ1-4	TGTGCCAGCAGTTCAGGGTGGGAAAAACTGTTTTTT	CASSSGWEKLFF
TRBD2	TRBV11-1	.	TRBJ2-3	TGTGCCAGCAGCTTAATGGGACTAGCGGGGTACAGCACAGATACGCAGTATTTT	CASSLMGLAGYSTDTQYF
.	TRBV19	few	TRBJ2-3	TGTGCCAGTAGTGCGCGACTAGTTCTGGGTGGCACAGATACGCAGTATTTT	CASSARLVLGGTDTQYF
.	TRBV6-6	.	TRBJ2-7	TGTGCCAGCAGTTACACGGACGGGGACTACGAGCAGTACTTC	CASSYTDGDYEQYF
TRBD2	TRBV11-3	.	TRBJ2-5	TGTGCCAGCAGCGGGGGGGTAAGGTCCCAAGAGACCCAGTACTTC	CASSGGVRSQETQYF
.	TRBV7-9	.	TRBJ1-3	TGTGCCAGCAGCCACCGGGACACTCGCTCTGGAAACACCATATATTTT	CASSHRDTRSGNTIYF
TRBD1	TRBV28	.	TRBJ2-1	TGTGCCAGCAGTATGTTACAGGGGGTCACCTACAATGAGCAGTTCTTC	CASSMLQGVTYNEQFF
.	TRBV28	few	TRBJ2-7	TGTGCCAGCAGTTTCGGACAGTACTACGAGCAGTACTTC	CASSFGQYYEQYF
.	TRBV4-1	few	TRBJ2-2	TGCGCCAGCAGCCAAGATTGGGGCAGGGGTGGGAGTAACGCCGGGGAGCTGTTTTTT	CASSQDWGRGGSNAGELFF
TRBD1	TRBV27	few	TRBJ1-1	TGTGCCAGTCGACAGGGAGACACTGAAGCTTTCTTT	CASRQGDTEAFF
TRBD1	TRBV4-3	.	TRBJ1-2	TGCGCCAGCAGCCAAGAGCATAGTACAGGGGGACGTTATGGCTACACCTTC	CASSQEHSTGGRYGYTF
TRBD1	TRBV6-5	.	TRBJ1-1	TGTGCCAGCATTCGACAGGGGAACACTGAGGCTTTCTTT	CASIRQGNTEAFF
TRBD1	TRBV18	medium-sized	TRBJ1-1	TGTGCCAGCTCACCGACACAGGGGATCATGAACACTGAAGCTTTCTTT	CASSPTQGIMNTEAFF
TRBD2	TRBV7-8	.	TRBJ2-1	TGTGCCAGCTCCGGGCAGCGGGGGAGTGGGAGTGAGCAGTTCTTC	CASSGQRGSGSEQFF
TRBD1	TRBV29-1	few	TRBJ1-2	TGCAGCGTTGGACAGGGAGTCTATGGCTACACCTTC	CSVGQGVYGYTF
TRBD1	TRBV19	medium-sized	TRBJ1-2	TGTGCCAGTAGCAACCGGGACAGTGCTAACTATGGCTACACCTTC	CASSNRDSANYGYTF
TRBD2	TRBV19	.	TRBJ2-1	TGTGCCAGTAGGACGGGGGGTAGCTCCTACAATGAGCAGTTCTTC	CASRTGGSSYNEQFF
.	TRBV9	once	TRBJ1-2	TGTGCCAGCAGCGTAGAGAGTTTAGAGTATGGCTACACCTTC	CASSVESLEYGYTF
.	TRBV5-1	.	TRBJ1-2	TGCGCCAGCAGCTTGTGGGGGCACGGGACGTCCGATGGCTACACCTTC	CASSLWGHGTSDGYTF
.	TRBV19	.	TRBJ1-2	TGTGCCAGTAGTACAAGGACGGGGGGATTGACCTTC	CASSTRTGGLTF
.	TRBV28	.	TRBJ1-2	TGTGCCAGCAGATCGAGCGGGGGAATCTTTAACTATGGCTACACCTTC	CASRSSGGIFNYGYTF
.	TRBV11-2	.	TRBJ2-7	TGTGCCAGCAGCTTAGTAGACAGTGGGTCCTACGAGCAGTACTTC	CASSLVDSGSYEQYF
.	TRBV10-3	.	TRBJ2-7	TGTGCCATCAGTGATCCCGGGGAGGCGTCCTACGAGCAGTACTTC	CAISDPGEASYEQYF
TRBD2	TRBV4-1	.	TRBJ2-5	TGCGCCAGCAGCCAAGAACCTTCGAGCGGGGGGGTGCCCCTACAAGAGACCCAGTACTTC	CASSQEPSSGGVPLQETQYF
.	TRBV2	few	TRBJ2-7	TGTGCCAGCAGGGCTGACAGCTACGAGCAGTACTTC	CASRADSYEQYF
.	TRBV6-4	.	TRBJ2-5	TGTGCCAGCAGTGACTCGACGGAGGGGACCCAGTACTTC	CASSDSTEGTQYF
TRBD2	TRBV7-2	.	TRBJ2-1	TGTGCCAGCAGCAACGCGGGGGGGTTAATCAATGAGCAGTTCTTC	CASSNAGGLINEQFF
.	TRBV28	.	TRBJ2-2	TGTGCCAGCAATCCAGGGCGCCGCGGCACCGGGGAGCTGTTTTTT	CASNPGRRGTGELFF
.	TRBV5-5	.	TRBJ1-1	TGTGCCAGCAGCTTGGCTGCGGCGACTGAAGCTTTCTTT	CASSLAAATEAFF
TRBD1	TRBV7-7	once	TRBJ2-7	TGTGCCAGCAGCCCAGGACAGGGGGAAGACGAGCAGTACTTC	CASSPGQGEDEQYF
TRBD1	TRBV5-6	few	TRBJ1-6	TGTGCCAGCAGCTTGGGGCAGGGGGCTTCTAATTCACCCCTCCACTTT	CASSLGQGASNSPLHF
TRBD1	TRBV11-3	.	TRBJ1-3	TGTGCCAGCAGCTTCTTGACAGGGACTGGAAACACCATATATTTT	CASSFLTGTGNTIYF
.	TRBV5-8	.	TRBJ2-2	TGTGCCAGCAGCTTGGGAGACATCGACACCGGGGAGCTGTTTTTT	CASSLGDIDTGELFF
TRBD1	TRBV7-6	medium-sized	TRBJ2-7	TGTGCCAGCAGCATCGGACAGGGGTTGTACGAGCAGTACTTC	CASSIGQGLYEQYF
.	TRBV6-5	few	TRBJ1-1	TGTGCCAGCAGTCCCTCGGGCAGGCTGGGGGGTGAAGCTTTCTTT	CASSPSGRLGGEAFF
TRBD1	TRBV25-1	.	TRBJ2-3	TGTGCCAGCAGTGGTCCGATTGGGACAGGGAGGTCCACAGATACGCAGTATTTT	CASSGPIGTGRSTDTQYF
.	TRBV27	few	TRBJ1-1	TGTGCCAGCAGTTTATCGGCCGTGGAGATGAACACTGAAGCTTTCTTT	CASSLSAVEMNTEAFF
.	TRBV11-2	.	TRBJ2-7	TGTGCCAGCAGCAGAACCGGGACACAATCCTACGAGCAGTACTTC	CASSRTGTQSYEQYF
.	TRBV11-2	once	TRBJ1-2	TGTGCCAGCAGCATCCGGGACTACACCTTC	CASSIRDYTF
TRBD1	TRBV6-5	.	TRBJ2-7	TGTGCCAGCAGTTATTCAGGACAGGGTTCCTACGAGCAGTACTTC	CASSYSGQGSYEQYF